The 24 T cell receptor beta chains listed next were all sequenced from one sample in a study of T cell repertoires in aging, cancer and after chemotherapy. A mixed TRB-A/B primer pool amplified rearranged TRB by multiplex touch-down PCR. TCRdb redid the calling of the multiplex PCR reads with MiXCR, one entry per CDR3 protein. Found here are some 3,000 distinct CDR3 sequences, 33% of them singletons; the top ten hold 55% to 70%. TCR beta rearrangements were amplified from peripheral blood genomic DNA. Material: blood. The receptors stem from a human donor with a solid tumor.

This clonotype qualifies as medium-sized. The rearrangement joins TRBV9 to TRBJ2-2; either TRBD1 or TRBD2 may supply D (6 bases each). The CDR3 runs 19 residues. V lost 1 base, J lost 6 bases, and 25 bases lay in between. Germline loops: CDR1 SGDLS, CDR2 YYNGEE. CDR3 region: CASSVTPVGDGGGPGELFF. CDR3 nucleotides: TGTGCCAGCAGCGTAACCCCCGTTGGGGACGGGGGCGGGCCCGGGGAGCTGTTTTTT.

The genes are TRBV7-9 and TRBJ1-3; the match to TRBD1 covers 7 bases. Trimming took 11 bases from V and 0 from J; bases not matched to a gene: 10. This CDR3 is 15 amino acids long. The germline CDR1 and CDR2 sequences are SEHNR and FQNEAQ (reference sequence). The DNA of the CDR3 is TGTGCCGGCTCGGGACAGCCCGACTCTGGAAACACCATATATTTT. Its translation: CAGSGQPDSGNTIYF.

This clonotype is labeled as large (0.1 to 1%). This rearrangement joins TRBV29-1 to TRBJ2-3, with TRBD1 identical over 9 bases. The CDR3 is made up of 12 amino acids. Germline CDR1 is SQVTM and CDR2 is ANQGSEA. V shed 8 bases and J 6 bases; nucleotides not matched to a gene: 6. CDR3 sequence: CSQQGAGDTQYF. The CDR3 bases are TGCAGCCAACAGGGGGCCGGGGATACGCAGTATTTT.

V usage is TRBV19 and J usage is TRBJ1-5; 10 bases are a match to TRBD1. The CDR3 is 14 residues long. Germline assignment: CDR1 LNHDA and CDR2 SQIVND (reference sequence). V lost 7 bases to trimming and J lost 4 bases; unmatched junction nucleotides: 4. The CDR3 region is CASTQDRGNQPQHF. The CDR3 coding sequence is TGTGCCAGTACTCAGGACAGGGGGAATCAGCCCCAGCATTTT.

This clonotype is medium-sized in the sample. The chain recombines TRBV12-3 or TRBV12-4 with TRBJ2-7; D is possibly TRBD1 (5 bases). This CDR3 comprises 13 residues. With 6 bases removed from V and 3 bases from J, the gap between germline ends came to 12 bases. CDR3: CASRRTPHYEQYF. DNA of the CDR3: TGTGCCAGCAGACGGACACCCCACTACGAGCAGTACTTC.

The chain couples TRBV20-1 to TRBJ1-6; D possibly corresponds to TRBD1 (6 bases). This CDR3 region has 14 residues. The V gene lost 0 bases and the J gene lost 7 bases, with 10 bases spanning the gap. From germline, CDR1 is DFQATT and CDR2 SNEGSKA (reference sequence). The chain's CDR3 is CSARDQGRNSPLHF. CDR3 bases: TGCAGTGCTAGAGACCAGGGGAGAAATTCACCCCTCCACTTT.

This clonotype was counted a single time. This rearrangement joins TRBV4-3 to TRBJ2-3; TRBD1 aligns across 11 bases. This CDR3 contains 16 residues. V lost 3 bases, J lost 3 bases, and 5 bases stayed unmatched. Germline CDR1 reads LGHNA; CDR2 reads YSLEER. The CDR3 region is CASSHSRDRGTDTQYF. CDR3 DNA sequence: TGCGCCAGCAGCCATTCCCGGGACAGGGGGACAGATACGCAGTATTTT.

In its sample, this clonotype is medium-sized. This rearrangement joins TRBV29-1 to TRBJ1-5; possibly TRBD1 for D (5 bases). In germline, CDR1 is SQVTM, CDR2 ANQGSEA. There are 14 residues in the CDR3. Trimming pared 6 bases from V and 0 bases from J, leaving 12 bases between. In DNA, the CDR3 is TGCAGCGTGCGAGGGACCGGTAGCAATCAGCCCCAGCATTTT. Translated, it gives CSVRGTGSNQPQHF.

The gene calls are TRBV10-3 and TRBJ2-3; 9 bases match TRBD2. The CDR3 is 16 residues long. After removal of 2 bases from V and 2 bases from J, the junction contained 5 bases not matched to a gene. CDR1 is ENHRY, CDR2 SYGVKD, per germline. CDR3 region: CAISEGLAGFTDTQYF. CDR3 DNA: TGTGCCATCAGTGAGGGGCTAGCGGGGTTCACAGATACGCAGTATTTT.

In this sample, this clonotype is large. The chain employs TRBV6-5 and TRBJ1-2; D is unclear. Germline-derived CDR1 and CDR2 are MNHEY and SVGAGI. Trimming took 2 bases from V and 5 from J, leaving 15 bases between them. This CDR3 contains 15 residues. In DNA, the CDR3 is TGTGCCAGCAGTTACGGATCCAGCCTCCTTTATGGCTACACCTTC. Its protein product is CASSYGSSLLYGYTF.

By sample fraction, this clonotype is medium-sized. The CDR3: CAWSGAETGNTIYF. CDR3 DNA: TGTGCCTGGAGCGGAGCTGAAACTGGAAACACCATATATTTT. The rearrangement joins TRBV30 to TRBJ1-3; no firm D call. Germline V gene sequence: CDR1 GTSNPN, CDR2 SVGIG (reference sequence). The CDR3 loop spans 14 amino acids. The V gene lost 3 bases and the J gene lost 2 bases, with 11 bases spanning the gap. The whole variable domain, filled in from reference TRBV30 and TRBJ1-3, reads SQTIHQWPATLVQPVGSPLSLECTVEGTSNPNLYWYRQAAGRGLQLLFYSVGIGQISSEVPQNLSASRPQDRQFILSSKKLLLSDSGFYLCAWSGAETGNTIYFGEGSWLTVV.

The CDR3, as DNA: TGTGCCAGCAGCCGAGGACACCCGGACTACAATGAGCAGTTCTTC. Translation: CASSRGHPDYNEQFF. This rearrangement joins TRBV5-6 to TRBJ2-1; D possibly corresponds to TRBD1 (5 bases). Trimming cost V 4 bases and J 3 bases, with 14 bases left between them. The CDR3 covers 15 residues. Germline lookup yields CDR1 SGHDT and CDR2 YYEEEE.

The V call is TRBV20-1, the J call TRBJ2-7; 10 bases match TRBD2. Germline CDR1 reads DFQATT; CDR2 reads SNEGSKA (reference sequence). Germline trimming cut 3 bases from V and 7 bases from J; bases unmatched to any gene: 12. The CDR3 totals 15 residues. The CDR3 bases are TGCAGTGCTAGGGTAATAGCGGGGGGATTTAGGGAGCAGTACTTC. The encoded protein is CSARVIAGGFREQYF.

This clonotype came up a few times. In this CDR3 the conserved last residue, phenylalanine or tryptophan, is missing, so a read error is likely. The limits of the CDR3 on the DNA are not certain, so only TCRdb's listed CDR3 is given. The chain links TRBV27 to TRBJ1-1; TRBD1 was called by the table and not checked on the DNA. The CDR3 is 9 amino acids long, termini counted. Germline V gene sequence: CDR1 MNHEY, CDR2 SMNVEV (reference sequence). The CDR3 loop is CASSPRQPG.

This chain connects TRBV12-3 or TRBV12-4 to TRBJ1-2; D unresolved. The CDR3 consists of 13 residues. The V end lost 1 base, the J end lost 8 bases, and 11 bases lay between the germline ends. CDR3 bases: TGTGCCAGCAGTTTAGAGGGTTTGGGAGGCTACACCTTC. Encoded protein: CASSLEGLGGYTF.

CDR3 nucleotide sequence: TGCAGTGCGTCGATCGGGGCTGAAGCTTTCTTT. This translates into CSASIGAEAFF. This chain links TRBV20-1 with TRBJ1-1; no clear D. This CDR3 contains 11 residues. The germline V and J ends were trimmed by 6 bases and 6 bases, with 11 bases remaining between them. Germline assignment: CDR1 DFQATT and CDR2 SNEGSKA (reference sequence).

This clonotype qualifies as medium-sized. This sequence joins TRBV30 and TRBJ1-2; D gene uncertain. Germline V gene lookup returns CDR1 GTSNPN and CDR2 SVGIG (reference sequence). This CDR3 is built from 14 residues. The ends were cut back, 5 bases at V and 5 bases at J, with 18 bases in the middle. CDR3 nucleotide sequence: TGTGCCTGGGTAAGGCGGGAGACGATTTATGGCTACACCTTC. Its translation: CAWVRRETIYGYTF.

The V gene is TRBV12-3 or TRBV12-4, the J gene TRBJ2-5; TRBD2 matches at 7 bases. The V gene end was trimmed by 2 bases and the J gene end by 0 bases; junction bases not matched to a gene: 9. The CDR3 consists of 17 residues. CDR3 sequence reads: CASSLTISGRYQETQYF. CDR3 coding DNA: TGTGCCAGCAGTTTAACTATTAGCGGGCGTTACCAAGAGACCCAGTACTTC.

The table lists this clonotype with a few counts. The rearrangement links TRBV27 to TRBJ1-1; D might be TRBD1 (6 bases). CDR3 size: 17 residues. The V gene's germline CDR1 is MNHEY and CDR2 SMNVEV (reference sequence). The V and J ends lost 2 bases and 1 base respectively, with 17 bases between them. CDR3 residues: CASSLLTGRGANTEAFF. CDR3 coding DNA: TGTGCCAGCAGTTTACTTACAGGGAGGGGTGCGAACACTGAAGCTTTCTTT.

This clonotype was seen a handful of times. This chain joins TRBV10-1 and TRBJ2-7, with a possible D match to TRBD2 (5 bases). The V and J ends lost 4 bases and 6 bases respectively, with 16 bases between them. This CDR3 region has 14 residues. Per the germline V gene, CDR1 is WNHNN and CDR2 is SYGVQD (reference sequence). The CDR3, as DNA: TGCGCCAGCAGTGCCGGGGTACTCCTACTCGAGCAGTACTTC. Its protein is CASSAGVLLLEQYF.

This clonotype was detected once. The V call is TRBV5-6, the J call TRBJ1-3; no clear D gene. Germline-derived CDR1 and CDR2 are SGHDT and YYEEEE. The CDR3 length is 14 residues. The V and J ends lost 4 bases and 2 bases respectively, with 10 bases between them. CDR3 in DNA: TGTGCCAGCAGCCTATTAGAAACTGGAAACACCATATATTTT. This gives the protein CASSLLETGNTIYF.

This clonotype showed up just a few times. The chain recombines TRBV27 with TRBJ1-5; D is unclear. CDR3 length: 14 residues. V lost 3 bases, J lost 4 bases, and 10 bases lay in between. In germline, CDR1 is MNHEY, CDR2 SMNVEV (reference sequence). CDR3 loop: CASSFRAKNQPQHF. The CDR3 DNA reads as TGTGCCAGCAGTTTCCGGGCGAAAAATCAGCCCCAGCATTTT.

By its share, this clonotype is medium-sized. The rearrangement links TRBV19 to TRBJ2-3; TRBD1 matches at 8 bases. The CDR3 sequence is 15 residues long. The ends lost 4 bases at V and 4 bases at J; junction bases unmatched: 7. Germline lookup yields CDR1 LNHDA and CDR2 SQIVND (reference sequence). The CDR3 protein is CASSNPGGRADTQYF. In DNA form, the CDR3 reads TGTGCCAGTAGTAACCCAGGGGGCCGCGCAGATACGCAGTATTTT.

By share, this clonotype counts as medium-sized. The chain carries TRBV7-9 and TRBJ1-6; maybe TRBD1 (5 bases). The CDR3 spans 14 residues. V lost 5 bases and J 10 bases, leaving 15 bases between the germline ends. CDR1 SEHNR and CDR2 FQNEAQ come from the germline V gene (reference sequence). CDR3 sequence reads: CASSRGSGDSPLHF. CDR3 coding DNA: TGTGCCAGCAGCCGGGGGAGTGGGGACTCACCCCTCCACTTT.